A selection of T cell receptor beta chains follows, all from one sample in a study of shared clonotypes between healthy human individuals. Sequencing was performed with immunoSEQ multiplex PCR; in TCRdb, only in-frame clones are kept and a portion is missing. The data show 2 million to 2.5 million clones, approximately 95% seen once. The specimen sequenced was naive CD4+ T cells from PBMCs. These receptors were taken from a young man in good health. Some clones in this sample may be carry-over from other donors' samples. Each CDR3 is given with its conserved first and last residue. The D gene is left open where the match is weak. Some rows mark clone size as missing; the rest say once, few, many or name a class of expanded clone.

abundance	d_gene	j_gene	v_gene	len	CDR3aa	CDR3nt
-	-	TRBJ1-5	TRBV7-2	17	CASSRNPDFLGNQPQHF	TGTGCCAGCAGCCGTAACCCGGATTTCCTCGGCAATCAGCCCCAGCATTTT
-	TRBD2	TRBJ2-1	TRBV7-3	17	CASSLIPSGSSYNEQFF	TGTGCCAGCAGCTTAATTCCTAGCGGGAGCTCCTACAATGAGCAGTTCTTC
-	-	TRBJ2-6	TRBV5-1	14	CASSSSSGANVLTF	TGCGCCAGCAGCTCCAGTTCTGGGGCCAACGTCCTGACTTTC
-	TRBD1	TRBJ2-7	TRBV28	15	CASSSGTGRQFEQYF	TGTGCCAGCAGTTCCGGGACAGGGAGGCAATTCGAGCAGTACTTC
few	TRBD1	TRBJ1-2	TRBV19	15	CASSIAGQGNYGYTF	TGTGCCAGTAGTATAGCGGGACAGGGTAACTATGGCTACACCTTC
-	-	TRBJ2-7	TRBV21-1	13	CASLTGTGGEQYF	TGTGCCAGCCTTACGGGGACAGGAGGGGAGCAGTACTTC
-	-	TRBJ1-1	TRBV2	14	CASTRDTMNTEAFF	TGTGCCAGCACCAGGGACACCATGAACACTGAAGCTTTCTTT
-	TRBD1	TRBJ1-4	TRBV7-2	14	CASSFDRGGEKLFF	TGTGCCAGCAGCTTCGACAGGGGAGGTGAAAAACTGTTTTTT
-	-	TRBJ2-7	TRBV7-9	13	CASSYYVTYEQYF	TGTGCCAGCAGCTATTACGTCACCTACGAGCAGTACTTC
-	-	TRBJ1-2	TRBV28	11	CASRGGYGYTF	TGTGCCAGCAGGGGTGGCTATGGCTACACCTTC
-	-	TRBJ2-2	TRBV7-8	16	CASSGYRVQNTGELFF	TGTGCCAGCAGCGGATACAGGGTTCAGAACACCGGGGAGCTGTTTTTT
-	-	TRBJ2-3	TRBV30	14	CAWTQQIVGDTQYF	TGTGCCTGGACCCAGCAGATCGTTGGTGATACGCAGTATTTT
-	TRBD1	TRBJ1-2	TRBV15	14	CATSRGQGDYGYTF	TGTGCCACCAGCCGGGGACAGGGAGACTATGGCTACACCTTC
-	-	TRBJ2-1	TRBV5-1	13	CASKPTGNNEQFF	TGCGCCAGCAAGCCGACTGGAAACAATGAGCAGTTCTTC
-	-	TRBJ2-1	TRBV5-1	14	CATHRDNGRNEQFF	TGCGCCACCCACCGGGACAACGGACGTAATGAGCAGTTCTTC
-	TRBD1	TRBJ1-2	TRBV30	15	CAWNQGQGENYGYTF	TGTGCCTGGAACCAGGGACAGGGGGAAAACTATGGCTACACCTTC
-	TRBD1	TRBJ1-5	TRBV27	14	CASSAGTGDQPQHF	TGTGCCAGCAGTGCCGGGACAGGAGATCAGCCCCAGCATTTT
once	-	TRBJ1-4	TRBV4-1	13	CASKRPGNEKLFF	TGCGCCAGCAAGAGGCCGGGGAACGAAAAACTGTTTTTT
-	TRBD1	TRBJ2-5	TRBV29-1	12	CSVGQGDETQYF	TGCAGCGTTGGACAGGGGGACGAGACCCAGTACTTC
-	-	TRBJ2-1	TRBV18	16	CASSPLSESSYNEQFF	TGTGCCAGCTCACCCCTTTCGGAGAGCTCCTACAATGAGCAGTTCTTC
-	-	TRBJ2-5	TRBV5-1	15	CASSLVSTPQETQYF	TGCGCCAGCAGCTTGGTTTCGACACCACAAGAGACCCAGTACTTC
-	-	TRBJ1-1	TRBV28	15	CASRPPGRGNTEAFF	TGTGCCAGCAGGCCCCCCGGAAGGGGGAACACTGAAGCTTTCTTT
-	TRBD2	TRBJ2-5	TRBV28	14	CASSPGGGVKTQYF	TGTGCCAGCAGCCCGGGGGGTGGGGTGAAGACCCAGTACTTC
-	-	TRBJ2-1	TRBV7-2	11	CASSIHNEQFF	TGTGCCAGCAGCATTCACAATGAGCAGTTCTTC
-	-	TRBJ2-3	TRBV5-6	13	CASSFPPTDTQYF	TGTGCCAGCAGCTTCCCACCCACAGATACGCAGTATTTT
-	TRBD2	TRBJ2-5	TRBV28	14	CASILAGEGETQYF	TGTGCCAGCATTTTAGCGGGAGAGGGGGAGACCCAGTACTTC
once	-	TRBJ2-6	TRBV18	16	CASSPQAPSGANVLTF	TGTGCCAGCTCACCACAAGCCCCCTCTGGGGCCAACGTCCTGACTTTC
-	-	TRBJ2-7	TRBV6-1	15	CASSPRRDRSYEQYF	TGTGCCAGCAGTCCTCGACGCGATCGATCCTACGAGCAGTACTTC
once	-	TRBJ1-5	TRBV19	16	CASSLREGWGNQPQHF	TGTGCCAGTAGTCTGAGGGAGGGATGGGGCAATCAGCCCCAGCATTTT
few	-	TRBJ1-1	TRBV19	15	CASSIGPGSNTEAFF	TGTGCCAGTAGTATAGGCCCAGGATCGAACACTGAAGCTTTCTTT